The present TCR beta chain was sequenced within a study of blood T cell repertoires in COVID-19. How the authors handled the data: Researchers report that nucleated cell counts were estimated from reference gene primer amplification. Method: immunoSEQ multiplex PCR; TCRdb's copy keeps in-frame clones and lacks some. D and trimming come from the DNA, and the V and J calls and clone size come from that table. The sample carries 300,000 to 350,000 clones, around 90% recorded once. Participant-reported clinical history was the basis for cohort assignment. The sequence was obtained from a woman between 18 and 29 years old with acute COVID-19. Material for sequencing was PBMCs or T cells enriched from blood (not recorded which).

The CDR3 loop is CASTTGGTTDTQYF. In DNA form, the CDR3 reads TGTGCCAGCACCACAGGAGGGACGACAGATACGCAGTATTTT. The chain employs TRBV7-2 and TRBJ2-3; maybe TRBD2 (6 bases). The CDR3 totals 14 residues. Trimming stripped 7 bases from V and 3 bases from J, with 14 bases between. Germline values: CDR1 SGHTA, CDR2 FQGNSA.